The T cell receptor (beta chain) described here comes from a study of T cell clonality in common variable immunodeficiency. Whole-study findings and limits: In common variable immunodeficiency, TCR beta chains reportedly carried fewer deletions and N-nucleotide insertions. Shared TCRbeta clones were fewer between CVID subjects than controls.

Only a few counts were recorded for this clone. Its antigen is as yet unknown. The CDR3 end lies 3 residues beyond the end of the read and is filled in from the germline J gene. CDR1 and CDR2 (germline): LNHDA, SQIVND (reference sequence). This CDR3 has 11 amino acids. Trimming shortened V by 7 bases and J by 6 bases, and 7 bases separated the two germline ends. Data came from immunoSEQ multiplex PCR; TCRdb stores just in-frame clones and leaves some out. The sample includes 25,000 to 30,000 clones, none of them occurring once. Most patients and controls had Caucasian heritage. CVID subjects were neither ill nor on immunomodulatory or immunosuppressive medication at sampling. Donors gave roughly 4.5 to 9 ml heparinized peripheral whole blood.

The material sequenced was peripheral blood mononuclear cells. The J gene is TRBJ2-1, the V gene TRBV19; weak D call: TRBD2 (5 bases). The receptor was isolated from a human donor with common variable immunodeficiency. The DNA read from the CDR3 is TGTGCCAGTACTAGCTTCAATGAG. Its translation: CASTSFNE. The CDR3 as a whole reads CASTSFNEQFF.